Listed below are T cell receptor beta chains from one sample, sequenced in a study of cytomegalovirus exposure and HLA in healthy donors. Data came from immunoSEQ multiplex PCR; TCRdb stores just in-frame clones and leaves some out. Of more than 100,000 clones in the sample, 8.9% were seen once. The sample taken for sequencing was PBMCs. The receptor source for this set is a woman between 40 and 55 years old in good health and CMV-seropositive. CDR3s include the opening cysteine and the closing phenylalanine or tryptophan. The D gene is left open where the match is weak. Rows give clone size only sometimes, using once, few, many, or a class for an expanded clone.

J gene | V gene | D gene | clone size | CDR3 protein | CDR3 DNA
TRBJ2-3 | TRBV4-1 | TRBD2 | few | CASRLAGGSDTQYF | TGCGCCAGCAGACTAGCGGGGGGCTCAGATACGCAGTATTTT
TRBJ2-7 | TRBV15 | NA | NA | CATSRGHDSSYEQYF | TGTGCCACCAGCAGAGGCCATGACAGCTCCTACGAGCAGTACTTC
TRBJ1-2 | TRBV7-2 | NA | NA | CASSLRGWIYGYTF | TGTGCCAGCAGCTTACGGGGTTGGATCTATGGCTACACCTTC
TRBJ2-7 | TRBV10-3 | NA | few | CAISESTYEQYF | TGTGCCATCAGTGAGTCCACCTACGAGCAGTACTTC
TRBJ2-1 | TRBV10-3 | TRBD1 | few | CAGGQGVNEQFF | TGTGCAGGGGGACAGGGCGTCAATGAGCAGTTCTTC
TRBJ2-3 | TRBV5-1 | NA | few | CASGPEGRGTDTQYF | TGCGCCAGCGGCCCTGAGGGTCGGGGCACAGATACGCAGTATTTT
TRBJ1-4 | TRBV15 | TRBD1 | NA | CATSREQGSWEKLFF | TGTGCCACCAGCAGAGAACAGGGGAGTTGGGAAAAACTGTTTTTT
TRBJ1-3 | TRBV19 | TRBD1 | NA | CASSSRTGVSWNTIYF | TGTGCCAGTAGTAGCCGGACAGGAGTCAGTTGGAACACCATATATTTT
TRBJ1-3 | TRBV5-8 | NA | few | CASSSRGTGNTIYF | TGTGCCAGCAGCTCGAGGGGGACTGGAAACACCATATATTTT
TRBJ2-3 | TRBV6-5 | TRBD2 | NA | CASSYAGLAIDTQYF | TGTGCCAGCAGTTATGCTGGACTAGCGATTGATACGCAGTATTTT
TRBJ1-2 | TRBV5-1 | NA | NA | CASSLGSLGGYTF | TGCGCCAGCAGCTTGGGTAGCTTGGGTGGCTACACCTTC
TRBJ2-2 | TRBV5-1 | NA | NA | CASSFGGMNTGELFF | TGCGCCAGCAGCTTCGGAGGGATGAACACCGGGGAGCTGTTTTTT
TRBJ1-5 | TRBV18 | NA | NA | CASSPKGGNQPQHF | TGTGCCAGCTCACCAAAAGGAGGCAATCAGCCCCAGCATTTT
TRBJ1-2 | TRBV6-1 | NA | NA | CASSESASRGYGYTF | TGTGCCAGCAGTGAATCCGCTTCTAGAGGCTATGGCTACACCTTC
TRBJ2-5 | TRBV5-1 | TRBD1 | few | CASSLGGATQETQYF | TGCGCCAGCAGCTTAGGGGGCGCTACCCAAGAGACCCAGTACTTC
TRBJ1-4 | TRBV7-8 | NA | NA | CASSLTVGSEKLFF | TGTGCCAGCAGCTTAACGGTTGGGAGCGAAAAACTGTTTTTT
TRBJ1-2 | TRBV5-1 | NA | few | CASRFVWWSDRSDGYTF | TGCGCCAGCAGGTTTGTATGGTGGTCGGACAGATCAGATGGCTACACCTTC
TRBJ2-2 | TRBV29-1 | NA | NA | CSVLVGNTGELFF | TGCAGCGTTTTAGTCGGGAACACCGGGGAGCTGTTTTTT
TRBJ1-1 | TRBV9 | TRBD1 | few | CASSVVGQGTEAFF | TGTGCCAGCAGCGTAGTCGGACAGGGGACTGAAGCTTTCTTT
TRBJ1-6 | TRBV5-1 | NA | few | CASSLETGSKHSPLHF | TGCGCCAGCAGCCTAGAAACAGGGAGTAAACATTCACCCCTCCACTTT
TRBJ1-2 | TRBV6-5 | NA | few | CASSYLRVGGYGYTF | TGTGCCAGCAGTTACCTTCGGGTGGGAGGCTATGGCTACACCTTC
TRBJ2-5 | TRBV2 | TRBD2 | few | CASSALRLAVGETQYF | TGTGCCAGCAGTGCTTTACGACTAGCGGTGGGGGAGACCCAGTACTTC
TRBJ1-1 | TRBV6-4 | TRBD1 | few | CASSGPGTGNTEAFF | TGTGCCAGCAGTGGCCCCGGGACAGGGAACACTGAAGCTTTCTTT
TRBJ2-4 | TRBV5-1 | NA | NA | CASSLSGAKNIQYF | TGCGCCAGCAGCTTGTCGGGGGCCAAAAACATTCAGTACTTC
TRBJ1-1 | TRBV11-2 | NA | NA | CASSLSTEAFF | TGTGCCAGCAGCCTTTCCACTGAAGCTTTCTTT
TRBJ2-5 | TRBV10-3 | TRBD2 | few | CAISATSAQETQYF | TGTGCCATCAGTGCGACTAGCGCGCAAGAGACCCAGTACTTC
TRBJ1-6 | TRBV27 | TRBD1 | few | CASRNTGDHSPLHF | TGTGCCAGCAGGAATACAGGGGATCACTCACCCCTCCACTTT
TRBJ2-1 | TRBV7-2 | TRBD2 | few | CASSLSGGSYNEQFF | TGTGCCAGCAGCTTATCGGGGGGTAGCTACAATGAGCAGTTCTTC
TRBJ1-1 | TRBV19 | NA | few | CASNAGDLVNTEAFF | TGTGCCAGTAATGCAGGGGACCTTGTAAACACTGAAGCTTTCTTT
TRBJ2-1 | TRBV27 | NA | few | CASSPYGSNNEQFF | TGTGCCAGCAGTCCCTACGGGTCCAACAATGAGCAGTTCTTC
TRBJ1-2 | TRBV18 | TRBD1 | NA | CASSPDRGGYGYTF | TGTGCCAGCTCACCGGACAGGGGAGGTTATGGCTACACCTTC
TRBJ1-1 | TRBV9 | NA | few | CASSVARDSMNTEAFF | TGTGCCAGCAGCGTAGCCAGGGACTCCATGAACACTGAAGCTTTCTTT
TRBJ2-7 | TRBV15 | NA | few | CATSRDTREQYF | TGTGCCACCAGCAGAGATACGAGGGAGCAGTACTTC
TRBJ1-5 | TRBV4-1 | NA | few | CASSQGAGEYQPQHF | TGCGCCAGCAGCCAAGGGGCAGGGGAATATCAGCCCCAGCATTTT
TRBJ1-2 | TRBV19 | NA | few | CASSILPTVNTNYGYTF | TGTGCCAGTAGTATACTCCCTACAGTAAACACCAACTATGGCTACACCTTC
TRBJ2-7 | TRBV6-4 | NA | NA | CASLGGNPYEQYF | TGTGCCAGCCTTGGGGGCAACCCCTACGAGCAGTACTTC
TRBJ1-5 | TRBV19 | NA | NA | CASRNHQGTNNQPQHF | TGTGCCAGTCGAAATCATCAGGGGACGAACAATCAGCCCCAGCATTTT
TRBJ2-4 | TRBV11-1 | TRBD2 | many | CASSLASGVAKNIQYF | TGTGCCAGCAGCTTAGCTAGCGGGGTAGCCAAAAACATTCAGTACTTC
TRBJ2-5 | TRBV4-1 | TRBD2 | NA | CASSQDPREGRQYF | TGCGCCAGCAGCCAAGATCCTCGGGAGGGAAGGCAGTACTTC
TRBJ2-1 | TRBV4-1 | TRBD1 | few | CASSTRMGQQESSYNEQFF | TGCGCCAGCAGCACTCGAATGGGACAGCAAGAAAGCTCCTACAATGAGCAGTTCTTC
TRBJ2-3 | TRBV18 | NA | few | CASSPPNSRGNTQYF | TGTGCCAGCTCACCACCTAATTCCCGGGGAAATACGCAGTATTTT
TRBJ2-7 | TRBV23-1 | TRBD1 | few | CASSQSGTGVYEQYF | TGCGCCAGCAGTCAATCAGGGACAGGGGTCTACGAGCAGTACTTC
TRBJ1-1 | TRBV29-1 | NA | few | CSVYRVDTEAFF | TGCAGCGTTTACAGGGTCGACACTGAAGCTTTCTTT
TRBJ1-2 | TRBV11-3 | TRBD1 | NA | CASSFQTGGGYTF | TGTGCCAGCAGCTTTCAGACAGGGGGAGGCTACACCTTC
TRBJ2-3 | TRBV13 | NA | NA | CASSSVEAAGIRTDTQYF | TGTGCCAGCAGCTCAGTGGAGGCGGCGGGTATTAGAACAGATACGCAGTATTTT
TRBJ1-6 | TRBV6-1 | TRBD1 | few | CASSEAGTGGSPLHF | TGTGCCAGCAGTGAAGCCGGGACAGGGGGTTCACCCCTCCACTTT
TRBJ1-2 | TRBV5-5 | TRBD1 | few | CASSLWDREHYGYTF | TGTGCCAGCAGCTTATGGGACAGGGAACACTATGGCTACACCTTC
TRBJ2-6 | TRBV7-9 | NA | NA | CASSPRVVGANVLTF | TGTGCCAGCAGCCCCAGGGTGGTCGGGGCCAACGTCCTGACTTTC
TRBJ1-1 | TRBV5-1 | TRBD1 | few | CASSPGQGVRSTEAFF | TGCGCCAGCAGCCCCGGACAGGGGGTACGGAGTACTGAAGCTTTCTTT
TRBJ2-2 | TRBV10-1 | TRBD1 | NA | CASRRDRDTGELFF | TGCGCCAGCAGGCGGGACAGGGACACCGGGGAGCTGTTTTTT
TRBJ2-3 | TRBV11-2 | TRBD2 | NA | CASSLGGRAGYFDTQYF | TGTGCCAGCAGCTTAGGGGGTCGAGCGGGGTACTTCGATACGCAGTATTTT
TRBJ2-1 | TRBV11-2 | TRBD1 | NA | CASSFGQGYYNEQFF | TGTGCCAGCAGCTTCGGACAGGGTTACTACAATGAGCAGTTCTTC
TRBJ2-1 | TRBV15 | NA | few | CATSGGLSYNEQFF | TGTGCCACCAGCGGCGGGCTTTCCTACAATGAGCAGTTCTTC
TRBJ2-2 | TRBV13 | TRBD1 | NA | CASSRDGILTGWNTGELFF | TGTGCCAGCAGCCGCGATGGGATTCTGACAGGGTGGAACACCGGGGAGCTGTTTTTT
TRBJ1-5 | TRBV27 | NA | few | CASSPGTGNQPQHF | TGTGCCAGCAGTCCAGGGACTGGCAATCAGCCCCAGCATTTT
TRBJ1-1 | TRBV6-5 | NA | NA | CASSRQIMNTEAFF | TGTGCCAGCAGTCGACAAATCATGAACACTGAAGCTTTCTTT
TRBJ2-4 | TRBV5-6 | NA | NA | CASSTGPGGSTNIQYF | TGTGCCAGCAGCACCGGCCCGGGTGGTAGTACAAACATTCAGTACTTC